This T cell receptor beta chain was documented in a study of early T cells in non-severe SARS-CoV-2 infection. Across the whole study: From unsorted whole blood, bulk RNA was sequenced, and the chains remained unpaired. Findings and caveats of the study: Matches to VDJdb favored anti-spike CD8 responses and missed private and CD4 specificities.

Unmatched junction bases numbered 6, after V lost 3 bases and J lost 2 bases. This CDR3 contains 15 residues. Germline CDR1 and CDR2: MNHEY and SMNVEV (reference sequence). This clonotype was observed at least ten times. Antigen specificity is unknown. Separate cDNA molecules each had unique molecular identifiers attached to them. MiXCR, applied by TCRdb to the 5' RACE reads, yields one record per CDR3 protein. Of over 50,000 distinct CDR3 sequences in the sample, 10% to 15% were seen once. Sequenced material: whole blood. The origin of this receptor is an adult who was a healthcare worker with PCR-confirmed SARS-CoV-2 infection or an uninfected control (not recorded which). V usage is TRBV27 and J usage is TRBJ2-7; 8 nucleotides line up with TRBD2. CDR3 residues: CASSLAAGVTYEQYF. The CDR3 coding sequence is TGTGCCAGCAGTTTGGCAGCGGGGGTTACCTACGAGCAGTACTTC.